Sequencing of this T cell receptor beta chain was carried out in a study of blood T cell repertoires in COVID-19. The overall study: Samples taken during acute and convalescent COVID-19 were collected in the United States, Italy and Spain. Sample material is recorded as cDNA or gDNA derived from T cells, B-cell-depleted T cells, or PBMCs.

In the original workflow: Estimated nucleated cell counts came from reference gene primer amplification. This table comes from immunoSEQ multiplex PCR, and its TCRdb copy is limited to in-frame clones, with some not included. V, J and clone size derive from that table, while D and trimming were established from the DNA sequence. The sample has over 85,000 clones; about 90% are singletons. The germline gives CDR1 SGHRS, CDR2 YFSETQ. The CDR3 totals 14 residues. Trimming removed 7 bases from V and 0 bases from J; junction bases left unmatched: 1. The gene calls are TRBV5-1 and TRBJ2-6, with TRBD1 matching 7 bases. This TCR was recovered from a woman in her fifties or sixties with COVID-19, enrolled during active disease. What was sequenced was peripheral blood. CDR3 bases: TGCGCCAGCGGGGACAGCTCTGGGGCCAACGTCCTGACTTTC. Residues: CASGDSSGANVLTF.